The T cell receptor (beta chain) under discussion was sequenced for a study of blood T cell repertoires in COVID-19. As for the study in general: Material from acute and convalescent COVID-19 was sourced from the United States, Italy and Spain.

Source study methods: Quantification of nucleated cells was approximated via reference gene primer amplification. Sequencing was performed with immunoSEQ multiplex PCR; in TCRdb, only in-frame clones are kept and a portion is missing. The DNA gave D and trimming, while V, J and clone size come from that table. Altogether some 150,000 clones are present, 83% being singletons, with the ten largest covering about 12%. V was pared by 7 bases and J by 4 bases, with 15 bases of the junction left unmatched. The CDR3 contains 17 residues. Germline assignment: CDR1 LNHDA and CDR2 SQIVND (reference sequence). This TCR came from a woman aged 55-70 years with COVID-19, enrolled during active disease. The chain combines TRBV19 with TRBJ1-4; 7 bases align to TRBD1. Input material: peripheral blood. The CDR3: CASTSSSTGRINEKLFF. The CDR3 bases are TGTGCCAGTACCTCTAGCTCGACAGGGCGGATTAATGAAAAACTGTTTTTT.